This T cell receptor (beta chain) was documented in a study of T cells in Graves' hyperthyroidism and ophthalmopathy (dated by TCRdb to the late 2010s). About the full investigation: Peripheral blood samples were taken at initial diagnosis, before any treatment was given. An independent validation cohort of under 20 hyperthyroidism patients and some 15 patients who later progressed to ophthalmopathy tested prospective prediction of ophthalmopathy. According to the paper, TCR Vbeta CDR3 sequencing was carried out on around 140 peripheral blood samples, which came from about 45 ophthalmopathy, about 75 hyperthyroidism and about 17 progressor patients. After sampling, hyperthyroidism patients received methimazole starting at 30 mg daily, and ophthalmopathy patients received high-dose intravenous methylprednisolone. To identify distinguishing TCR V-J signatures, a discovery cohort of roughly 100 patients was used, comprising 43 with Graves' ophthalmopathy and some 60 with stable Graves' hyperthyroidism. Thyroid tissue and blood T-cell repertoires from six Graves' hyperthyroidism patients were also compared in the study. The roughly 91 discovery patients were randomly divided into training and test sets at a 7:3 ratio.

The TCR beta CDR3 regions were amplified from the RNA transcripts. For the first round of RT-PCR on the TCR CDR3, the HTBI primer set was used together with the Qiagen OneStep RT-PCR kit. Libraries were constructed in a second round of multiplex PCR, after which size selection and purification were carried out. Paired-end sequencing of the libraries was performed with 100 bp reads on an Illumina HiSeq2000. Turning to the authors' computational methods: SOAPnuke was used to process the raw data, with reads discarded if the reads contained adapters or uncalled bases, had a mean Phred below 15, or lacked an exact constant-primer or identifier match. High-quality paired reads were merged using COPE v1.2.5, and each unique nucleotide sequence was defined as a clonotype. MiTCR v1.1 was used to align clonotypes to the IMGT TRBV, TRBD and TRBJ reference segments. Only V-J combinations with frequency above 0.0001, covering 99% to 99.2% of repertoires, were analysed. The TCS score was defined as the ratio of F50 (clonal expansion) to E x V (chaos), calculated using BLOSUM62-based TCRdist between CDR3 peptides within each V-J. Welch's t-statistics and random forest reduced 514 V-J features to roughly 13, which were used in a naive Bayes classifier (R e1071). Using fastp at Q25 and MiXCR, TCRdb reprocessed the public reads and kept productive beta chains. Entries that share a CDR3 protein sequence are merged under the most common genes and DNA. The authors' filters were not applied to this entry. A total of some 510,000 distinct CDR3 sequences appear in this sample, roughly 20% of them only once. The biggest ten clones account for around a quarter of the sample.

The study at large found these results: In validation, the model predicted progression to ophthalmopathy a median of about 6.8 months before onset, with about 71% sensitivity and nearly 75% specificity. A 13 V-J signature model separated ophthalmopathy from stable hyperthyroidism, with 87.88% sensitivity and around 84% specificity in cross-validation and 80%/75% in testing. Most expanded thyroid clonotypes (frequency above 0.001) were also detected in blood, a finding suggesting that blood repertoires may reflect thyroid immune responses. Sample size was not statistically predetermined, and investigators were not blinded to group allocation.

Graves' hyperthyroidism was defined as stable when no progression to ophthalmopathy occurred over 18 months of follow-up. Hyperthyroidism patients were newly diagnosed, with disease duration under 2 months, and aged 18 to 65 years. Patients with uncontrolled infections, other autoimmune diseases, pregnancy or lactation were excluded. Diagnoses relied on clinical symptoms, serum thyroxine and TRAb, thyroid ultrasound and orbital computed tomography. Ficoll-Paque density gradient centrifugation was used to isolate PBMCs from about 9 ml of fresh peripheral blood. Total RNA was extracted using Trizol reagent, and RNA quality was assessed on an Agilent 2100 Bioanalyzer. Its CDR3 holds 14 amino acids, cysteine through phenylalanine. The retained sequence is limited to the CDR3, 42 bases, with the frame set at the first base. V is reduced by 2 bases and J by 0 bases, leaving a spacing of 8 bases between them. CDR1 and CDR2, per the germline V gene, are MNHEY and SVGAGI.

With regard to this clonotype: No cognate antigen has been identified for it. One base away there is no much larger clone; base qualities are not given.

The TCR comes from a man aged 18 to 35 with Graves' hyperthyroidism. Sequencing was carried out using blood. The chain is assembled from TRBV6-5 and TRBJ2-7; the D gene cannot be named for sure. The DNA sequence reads TGTGCCAGCAGTTACGCCCCGAGCTCCTACGAGCAGTACTTC. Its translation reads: CASSYAPSSYEQYF.